The subject of this entry is one T cell receptor (beta chain). Its cognate antigen is unknown. The record originates from a study of regulatory T cells in long-lasting Graves disease. Across the whole study: Graves' patients diagnosed newly had used antithyroid drugs under 3 months. Study-wide points: It was possible that the small sample size reduced accuracy.

Time point noted: newly diagnosed GD, antithyroid drugs for less than 3 months. The TCR library used RNA extracted from PBMCs. Investigators prepared the TCR beta libraries by applying iRepertoire HTBI primers and Arm-PCR of CDR3 regions. One entry per CDR3 protein, called by TCRdb with MiXCR from the multiplex PCR reads. The data contain roughly 500,000 distinct CDR3 sequences, 14% of them singletons. This sample was also put to use in a study of T cells in Graves' hyperthyroidism and ophthalmopathy.

The source material was peripheral blood mononuclear cells (PBMCs), sampled at new diagnosis, from a patient treated with antithyroid drugs. This TCR was sampled from a woman aged 45-65 years with Graves disease.

CDR3 sequence: CASSPLTSGGSYNEQFF. DNA of the CDR3: TGTGCCAGTAGTCCCCTGACTAGCGGAGGCTCCTACAATGAGCAGTTCTTC. The chain carries TRBV19 and TRBJ2-1, with 9 bases matching TRBD2. Trimming took 5 bases from V and 0 from J; bases not matched to a gene: 8. The CDR3 extends over 17 amino acids. From germline, CDR1 is LNHDA and CDR2 SQIVND (reference sequence). Together with reference TRBV19 and TRBJ2-1, the CDR3 gives the full variable domain: DGGITQSPKYLFRKEGQNVTLSCEQNLNHDAMYWYRQDPGQGLRLIYYSQIVNDFQKGDIAEGYSVSREKKESFPLTVTSAQKNPTAFYLCASSPLTSGGSYNEQFFGPGTRLTVL.